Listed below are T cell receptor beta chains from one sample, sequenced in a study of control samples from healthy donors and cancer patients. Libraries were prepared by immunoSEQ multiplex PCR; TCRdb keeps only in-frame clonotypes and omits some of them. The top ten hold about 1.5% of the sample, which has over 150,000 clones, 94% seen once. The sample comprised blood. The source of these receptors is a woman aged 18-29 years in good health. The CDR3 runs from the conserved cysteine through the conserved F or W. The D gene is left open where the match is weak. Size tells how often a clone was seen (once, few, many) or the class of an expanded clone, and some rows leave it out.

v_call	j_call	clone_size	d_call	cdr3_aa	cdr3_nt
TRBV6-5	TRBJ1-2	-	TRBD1	CASSSQSGTAYGYTF	TGTGCCAGCAGTTCCCAATCCGGGACAGCCTATGGCTACACCTTC
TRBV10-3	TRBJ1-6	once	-	CAITADINSPLHF	TGTGCCATCACCGCAGATATCAATTCACCCCTCCACTTT
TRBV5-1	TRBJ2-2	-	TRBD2	CASNLLAGGPNTGELFF	TGCGCCAGCAACCTTCTAGCGGGAGGGCCTAACACCGGGGAGCTGTTTTTT
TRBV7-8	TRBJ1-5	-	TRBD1	CASSLLRQGWNQPQHF	TGTGCCAGCAGCTTATTGAGACAGGGGTGGAATCAGCCCCAGCATTTT
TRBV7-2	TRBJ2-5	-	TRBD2	CASSPRSASGETQYF	TGTGCCAGCAGCCCTAGGAGTGCTAGCGGAGAGACCCAGTACTTC
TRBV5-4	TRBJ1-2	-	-	CASSLDGNGYTF	TGTGCCAGCAGCTTGGATGGGAATGGCTACACCTTC
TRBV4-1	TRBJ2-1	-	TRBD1	CASSPTGGSYNEQFF	TGCGCCAGCAGCCCAACAGGGGGTTCCTACAATGAGCAGTTCTTC
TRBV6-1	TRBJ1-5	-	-	CASSELLNQPQHF	TGTGCCAGCAGTGAATTGCTTAATCAGCCCCAGCATTTT
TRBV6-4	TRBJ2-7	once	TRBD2	CASSFLAGPKGGSYEQYF	TGTGCCAGCAGTTTCCTAGCGGGCCCAAAAGGGGGCTCCTACGAGCAGTACTTC
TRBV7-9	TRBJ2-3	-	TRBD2	CASSRGLAGGTDTQYF	TGTGCCAGCAGTCGGGGACTAGCGGGAGGCACAGATACGCAGTATTTT
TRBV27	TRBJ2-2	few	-	CASSLSGELFF	TGTGCCAGCAGTCTCTCCGGGGAGCTGTTTTTT
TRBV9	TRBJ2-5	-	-	CASSSTRETQYF	TGTGCCAGCAGCTCGACCCGGGAGACCCAGTACTTC
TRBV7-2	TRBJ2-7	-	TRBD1	CASSLARDSFYEQYF	TGTGCCAGCAGCTTAGCCCGGGACAGCTTTTACGAGCAGTACTTC
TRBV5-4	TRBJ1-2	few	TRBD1	CASREGAGVTYGYGYTF	TGTGCCAGCAGGGAGGGGGCGGGGGTTACCTATGGATATGGCTACACCTTC
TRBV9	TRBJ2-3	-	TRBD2	CASSLAGVRTDTQYF	TGTGCCAGCAGTTTAGCGGGGGTCCGCACAGATACGCAGTATTTT
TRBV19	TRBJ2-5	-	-	CASSSMGGEETQYF	TGTGCCAGTAGTTCCATGGGAGGAGAGGAGACCCAGTACTTC
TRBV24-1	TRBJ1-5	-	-	CATRGTGNQPQHF	TGTGCCACCAGAGGGACGGGAAATCAGCCCCAGCATTTT
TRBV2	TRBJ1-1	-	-	CASRGSGQNTEAFF	TGTGCCAGCAGGGGGTCAGGGCAGAACACTGAAGCTTTCTTT
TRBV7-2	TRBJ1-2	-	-	CASTSGLNYGYTF	TGTGCCAGCACCTCCGGACTTAACTATGGCTACACCTTC